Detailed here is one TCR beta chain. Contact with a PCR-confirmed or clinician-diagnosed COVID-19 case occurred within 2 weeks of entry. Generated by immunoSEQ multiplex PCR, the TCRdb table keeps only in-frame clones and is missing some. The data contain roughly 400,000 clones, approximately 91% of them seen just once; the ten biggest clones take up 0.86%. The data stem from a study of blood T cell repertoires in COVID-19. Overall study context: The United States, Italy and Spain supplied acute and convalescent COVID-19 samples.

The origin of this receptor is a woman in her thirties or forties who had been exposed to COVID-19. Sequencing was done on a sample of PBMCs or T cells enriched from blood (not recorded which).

The CDR3 loop reads CASSIKFTGDGYTF. In DNA, the CDR3 is TGTGCCAGTAGTATTAAGTTCACAGGAGACGGCTACACCTTC. The rearrangement uses TRBV19 and TRBJ1-2; D possibly corresponds to TRBD1 (5 bases). Between the trimmed V and J ends, which lost 3 bases and 8 bases, there was a span of 16 bases. CDR3 size: 14 residues. Looked up from germline, CDR1 is LNHDA and CDR2 is SQIVND (reference sequence).